This T cell receptor (beta chain) was sequenced in a study of blood T cell repertoires in COVID-19. The overall study: The origin of the acute and convalescent COVID-19 samples was the United States, Italy and Spain.

Clones were read by immunoSEQ multiplex PCR, and TCRdb kept only the in-frame ones, dropping some. The data contain approximately 300,000 clones, 80% to 90% of them seen just once; the ten biggest clones take up roughly 4%. Study members were between about 18 and 89 years old and lived in 24 US regions. Cohorts were determined from participant-reported clinical history. Recovered status in Cohort 3 required two negative PCRs, clearance, or symptom resolution. The CDR3 covers 16 residues. Germline trimming cut 4 bases from V and 5 bases from J; bases unmatched to any gene: 4. Germline lookup yields CDR1 MDHEN and CDR2 SYDVKM. A few counts support this clone.

The clonotype comes from a woman aged 25-40 years who had recovered from COVID-19. The J gene is TRBJ2-1, the V gene TRBV28; 14 nucleotides agree with TRBD2. The sample comprised PBMCs or T cells enriched from blood (not recorded which). The CDR3 coding sequence is TGTGCCAGCAGTTACATGGGACTAGCGGGAGACAATGAGCAGTTCTTC. This sequence encodes CASSYMGLAGDNEQFF.